The 22 T cell receptor beta chains in this list originate from one sample, sequenced in a study of blood T cell repertoires in COVID-19. Using immunoSEQ multiplex PCR, the repertoire was profiled, and TCRdb retains in-frame clones only, with some absent. The data hold 70,000 to 90,000 clones, with over 75% observed a single time. Sequenced sample: peripheral blood. These receptors originate from a man aged 45 to 65 with acute or convalescent COVID-19.

The chain has TRBV30 and TRBJ1-3, with 10 bases that match TRBD1. Germline CDR1 is GTSNPN and CDR2 is SVGIG (reference sequence). The CDR3 spans 15 residues. V lost 3 bases, J lost 4 bases, and 6 bases stayed unmatched. This CDR3 is CAWRPTGGPGNTIYF. The CDR3 DNA reads as TGTGCCTGGAGGCCGACAGGGGGCCCGGGAAACACCATATATTTT.

The chain uses TRBV6-5 and TRBJ2-1, with 9 bases lining up with TRBD1. The CDR3 has 15 amino acids. J gave up 6 bases and V 5 bases, and 8 bases lay outside the gene matches. Germline CDR1 and CDR2: MNHEY and SVGAGI. The CDR3 spells CASSTRRDRVNEQFF. As DNA, the CDR3 is TGTGCCAGCAGTACGCGCCGGGACAGGGTCAATGAGCAGTTCTTC.

This sequence joins TRBV2 and TRBJ1-4; no firm D call. The germline gives CDR1 SNHLY, CDR2 FYNNEI. The CDR3 length is 13 residues. Deletions cut 5 bases from V and 5 bases from J, with 9 bases between. The CDR3 loop reads CASSLQVNEKLFF. CDR3 coding DNA: TGTGCCAGCAGTCTCCAGGTCAATGAAAAACTGTTTTTT. Full variable domain (remainder filled in from reference TRBV2 and TRBJ1-4): EPEVTQTPSHQVTQMGQEVILRCVPISNHLYFYWYRQILGQKVEFLVSFYNNEISEKSEIFDDQFSVERPDGSNFTLKIRSTKLEDSAMYFCASSLQVNEKLFFGSGTQLSVL.

On this clone: Germline and junction disagree at one end, which may indicate a read error. This sequence joins TRBV7-8 and TRBJ1-6; possibly TRBD1 for D (6 bases). The CDR3 totals 14 residues. Germline CDR1 and CDR2: SGHVS and FQNEAQ. CDR3 sequence: CASSPGTNKSPLHF. CDR3 DNA sequence: TGTGCCAGCAGCCCCGGGACAAATAAGTCACCCCTCCACTTT.

This chain uses TRBV5-4 with TRBJ2-5, with 9 positions matching TRBD1. This CDR3 is 16 amino acids long. Germline CDR1 and CDR2: SGHNT and YYREEE (reference sequence). Trimming took 0 bases from V and 0 from J; bases not matched to a gene: 3. DNA of the CDR3: TGTGCCAGCAGCTTGGACGGACAGGGGTACCAAGAGACCCAGTACTTC. Amino acids: CASSLDGQGYQETQYF.

The rearrangement links TRBV18 to TRBJ2-5; D may be TRBD1 (6 bases). Germline V gene sequence: CDR1 KGHSH, CDR2 LQKENI. The CDR3 has 16 residues. Trimming pared 0 bases from V and 2 bases from J, leaving 13 bases between. The DNA of the CDR3 is TGTGCCAGCTCACCACCCTTCCCACAGGGACAAGAGACCCAGTACTTC. Its translation is CASSPPFPQGQETQYF. Together with reference TRBV18 and TRBJ2-5, the CDR3 gives the full variable domain: NAGVMQNPRHLVRRRGQEARLRCSPMKGHSHVYWYRQLPEEGLKFMVYLQKENIIDESGMPKERFSAEFPKEGPSILRIQQVVRGDSAAYFCASSPPFPQGQETQYFGPGTRLLVL.

CDR3 sequence reads: CASSLEGQFSGNTIYF. The CDR3 nucleotides are TGTGCCAGCAGCTTAGAGGGACAATTCTCTGGAAACACCATATATTTT. The chain carries TRBV7-2 and TRBJ1-3; D perhaps matches TRBD1 (6 bases). The CDR3 is made up of 16 amino acids. V was clipped by 1 base and J by 0 bases, with 10 bases between them. CDR1 and CDR2 (germline): SGHTA, FQGNSA.

This clone was counted only a few times. The chain combines TRBV6-5 with TRBJ1-1; 9 nucleotides line up with TRBD1. J was trimmed by 10 bases and V by 5 bases; bases with no gene match: 8. CDR3 size: 13 residues. Germline loops: CDR1 MNHEY, CDR2 SVGAGI. The CDR3 region has the DNA TGTGCCAGCAGTAACCGGGACAGGGAGCCAGCTTTCTTT. As protein: CASSNRDREPAFF.

This rearrangement joins TRBV21-1 to TRBJ1-1. TRBV21-1 is annotated as a pseudogene. The CDR3 runs to 9 residues. The CDR3 nucleotides are TGTGCCAGACATAGCGGAGCTTTCTTT. Translated: CARHSGAFF.

DNA of the CDR3: TGTGCCAGCAGCCAGATTACAGGGAGGGAATTCTATGGCTACACCTTC. This translates into CASSQITGREFYGYTF. This chain uses TRBV14 with TRBJ1-2; D is possibly TRBD1 (6 bases). Germline V CDR1 and CDR2: SGHDN, FVKESK. The CDR3 consists of 16 residues. The V gene lost 3 bases and the J gene lost 4 bases, with 18 bases spanning the gap. The full variable domain, in which reference TRBV14 and TRBJ1-2 provide the parts outside the CDR3, is EAGVTQFPSHSVIEKGQTVTLRCDPISGHDNLYWYRRVMGKEIKFLLHFVKESKQDESGMPNNRFLAERTGGTYSTLKVQPAELEDSGVYFCASSQITGREFYGYTFGSGTRLTVV.

The CDR3, as DNA: TGCAGCGTCCCAGACAGGGGGGGAGGCTACACCTTC. Protein sequence: CSVPDRGGGYTF. J is TRBJ1-2 and V is TRBV29-1; 9 bases map to TRBD1. From germline, CDR1 is SQVTM and CDR2 ANQGSEA. CDR3 length: 12 residues. V gave up 6 bases and J gave up 8 bases; unmatched junction bases: 7.

This sequence joins TRBV5-6 and TRBJ2-6; D is unclear. V was pared by 1 base and J by 0 bases, with 5 bases between. This CDR3 contains 15 residues. Looked up from germline, CDR1 is SGHDT and CDR2 is YYEEEE. The CDR3 region has the DNA TGTGCCAGCAGCTTGTCGTTCTCTGGGGCCAACGTCCTGACTTTC. Translated, it gives CASSLSFSGANVLTF.

This chain joins TRBV2 and TRBJ2-3; 10 positions agree with TRBD2. The V gene's germline CDR1 is SNHLY and CDR2 FYNNEI. Trimming cost V 7 bases and J 2 bases; bases outside gene matches: 6. CDR3 length equals 15 residues. The CDR3 DNA reads as TGTGCCAGCACGAAACTAGCGGGGTTCACAGATACGCAGTATTTT. Translation gives CASTKLAGFTDTQYF.

The chain employs TRBV7-8 and TRBJ1-2, with a tentative D call TRBD1 (6 bases). The V gene lost 5 bases and the J gene lost 1 base, with 11 bases spanning the gap. Germline CDR1 is SGHVS and CDR2 is FQNEAQ. There are 14 residues in the CDR3. Here the CDR3 reads CASSTGQINYGYTF. CDR3 sequence (DNA): TGTGCCAGCAGCACCGGACAGATTAACTATGGCTACACCTTC. Looking up the rest from reference TRBV7-8 and TRBJ1-2 gives the full variable domain: GAGVSQSPRYKVAKRGQDVALRCDPISGHVSLFWYQQALGQGPEFLTYFQNEAQLDKSGLPSDRFFAERPEGSVSTLKIQRTQQEDSAVYLCASSTGQINYGYTFGSGTRLTVV.

This rearrangement joins TRBV7-9 to TRBJ1-5; perhaps TRBD1 as D (5 bases). Trimming shortened V by 1 base and J by 0 bases, and 10 bases separated the two germline ends. Germline lookup yields CDR1 SEHNR and CDR2 FQNEAQ (reference sequence). The CDR3 has 16 amino acids. The DNA of the CDR3 is TGTGCCAGCAGCTTAGGACAGAAATATAGCAATCAGCCCCAGCATTTT. It specifies CASSLGQKYSNQPQHF. Supplemented by reference TRBV7-9 and TRBJ1-5, the full variable domain reads DTGVSQNPRHKITKRGQNVTFRCDPISEHNRLYWYRQTLGQGPEFLTYFQNEAQLEKSRLLSDRFSAERPKGSFSTLEIQRTEQGDSAMYLCASSLGQKYSNQPQHFGDGTRLSIL.

J is TRBJ2-5 and V is TRBV24-1; TRBD1 aligns across 7 bases. Germline trimming cut 3 bases from V and 2 bases from J; bases unmatched to any gene: 2. CDR3 length: 14 amino acids. Per the germline V gene, CDR1 is KGHDR and CDR2 is SFDVKD. The CDR3 sequence: CATSDRDRQETQYF. CDR3 DNA sequence: TGTGCCACCAGTGATCGGGACAGACAAGAGACCCAGTACTTC.

This chain joins TRBV19 and TRBJ1-5, with 7 bases identical to TRBD1. The ends lost 7 bases at V and 1 base at J; junction bases unmatched: 4. The CDR3 covers 14 residues. The V gene's germline CDR1 is LNHDA and CDR2 SQIVND (reference sequence). The CDR3 loop reads CASTLQGSNQPQHF. As DNA, the CDR3 is TGTGCCAGTACTTTACAGGGGAGCAATCAGCCCCAGCATTTT.

This chain connects TRBV28 to TRBJ2-7; D ambiguous. Looked up from germline, CDR1 is MDHEN and CDR2 is SYDVKM. V lost 3 bases and J lost 2, with 11 bases in between. The CDR3 contains 14 residues. The CDR3 nucleotides are TGTGCCAGCAGTTTGGTTGGCGGTACCTACGAGCAGTACTTC. It encodes CASSLVGGTYEQYF.

The chain links TRBV19 to TRBJ2-5; 10 nucleotides align to TRBD2. V shed 5 bases, J shed 3 bases, and the junction held 3 bases outside the gene matches. Per the germline V gene, CDR1 is LNHDA and CDR2 is SQIVND (reference sequence). This CDR3 comprises 14 residues. The CDR3 spells CASSYGLAEETQYF. The CDR3 DNA follows: TGTGCCAGTAGTTACGGACTAGCGGAAGAGACCCAGTACTTC.

V is TRBV11-2 and J is TRBJ2-5; 10 positions agree with TRBD2. Trimming cost V 4 bases and J 7 bases; bases outside gene matches: 6. The CDR3 is 14 amino acids. Germline CDR1 reads SGHAT; CDR2 reads FQNNGV. This CDR3 is CASSSSGGAGTQYF. CDR3 DNA: TGTGCCAGCAGCTCCAGCGGGGGGGCGGGGACCCAGTACTTC.

V usage is TRBV19 and J usage is TRBJ2-7; perhaps TRBD2 as D (5 bases). The V end was cut by 5 bases, the J end by 10 bases, with 15 bases between. CDR1 and CDR2 (germline): LNHDA, SQIVND (reference sequence). This CDR3 is built from 12 residues. The CDR3 nucleotides read TGTGCCAGTAGTCCTGATTCGGGGTTTCAGTACTTC. Translated: CASSPDSGFQYF.

The DNA of the CDR3 is TGTGCCAGCAGCCTACGCCTAGCGGGCCACTACAATGAGCAGTTCTTC. This encodes CASSLRLAGHYNEQFF. The chain combines TRBV14 with TRBJ2-1; 8 nucleotides match TRBD2. The CDR3 has 16 residues. Germline loops: CDR1 SGHDN, CDR2 FVKESK. V trimming: 4 bases; J trimming: 3 bases; junction bases outside the gene matches: 8.